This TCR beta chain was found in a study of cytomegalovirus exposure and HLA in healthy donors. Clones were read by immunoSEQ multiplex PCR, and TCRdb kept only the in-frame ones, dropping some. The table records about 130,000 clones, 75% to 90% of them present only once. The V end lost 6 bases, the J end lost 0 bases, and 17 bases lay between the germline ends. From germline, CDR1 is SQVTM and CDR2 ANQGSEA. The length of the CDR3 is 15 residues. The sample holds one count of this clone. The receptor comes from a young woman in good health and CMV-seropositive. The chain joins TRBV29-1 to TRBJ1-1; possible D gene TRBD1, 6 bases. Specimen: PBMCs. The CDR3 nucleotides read TGCAGCGTGGCGCCCCTGGACAGCCTGAACACTGAAGCTTTCTTT. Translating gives CSVAPLDSLNTEAFF.